The sample holds one count of the clone carrying this T cell receptor (beta chain). Antigen specificity is unknown. The sample originates from a study of cytomegalovirus exposure and HLA in healthy donors. Study conclusions and caveats: It was reported that the classifier diagnosed cytomegalovirus status with high specificity and sensitivity in both the original and validation cohorts. As a later analysis showed, a missense DCLRE1C variant was linked to trimming of TCR beta V- and J-genes. Later on, an analysis found that several of the most significant clusters appeared to be linked to common viral pathogens, which included parvovirus B19. CMV serostatus alone was available as immune exposure information.

This PCR relied on a set of 60 Vbeta primers and 13 Jbeta primers. The assay was immunoSEQ multiplex PCR, and TCRdb's table has in-frame clones only and misses some. The table records about 190,000 clones, about four fifths of them present only once. The V gene's germline CDR1 is SGHAT and CDR2 FQNNGV. V was clipped by 7 bases and J by 6 bases; unmatched bases: 11. The CDR3 extends over 14 amino acids. The clonotype was recovered from a man aged 18 to 29 in good health and CMV-seronegative. This sequence joins TRBV11-2 and TRBJ1-1, with 7 bases lining up with TRBD1. Sequencing used PBMCs. The CDR3 nucleotides read TGTGCCAGCACGTCAGGGGGTTTTAGCGCTGAAGCTTTCTTT. Translated: CASTSGGFSAEAFF.